Below are 30 T cell receptor beta chains sequenced from a single sample in a study of cytomegalovirus exposure and HLA in healthy donors. Both 60 Vbeta primers and 13 Jbeta primers went into the PCR. Clones were read by immunoSEQ multiplex PCR, and TCRdb kept only the in-frame ones, dropping some. The repertoire holds over 50,000 clones, with over 70% as singletons. Specimen: PBMCs. These receptor sequences come from a man aged 50-60 years in good health and CMV-seropositive.

This rearrangement joins TRBV15 to TRBJ2-1; 9 positions agree with TRBD2. Germline V lookup: CDR1 LNHNV, CDR2 YYDKDF (reference sequence). The V and J ends lost 4 bases and 6 bases, in that order; junction bases with no gene match: 7. This CDR3 has 15 residues. CDR3 DNA: TGTGCCACCAGCACCGGGACTAGCAGGGGCAATGAGCAGTTCTTC. Residues: CATSTGTSRGNEQFF.

This chain uses TRBV5-1 with TRBJ2-3; 14 bases line up with TRBD2. V was pared by 4 bases and J by 4 bases, with 5 bases of the junction left unmatched. The CDR3 is made up of 16 amino acids. Germline V gives CDR1 SGHRS, CDR2 YFSETQ. CDR3 in amino acids: CASSVPGLAGADTQYF. The CDR3 DNA reads TGCGCCAGCAGCGTCCCGGGACTAGCGGGAGCAGATACGCAGTATTTT.

J is TRBJ2-3 and V is TRBV18; TRBD1 might be the D (6 bases). This CDR3 contains 14 residues. Germline CDR1 KGHSH, CDR2 LQKENI. The V end was cut by 0 bases, the J end by 7 bases, with 11 bases between. The CDR3 spells CASSPPTGTNTQYF. CDR3 in DNA: TGTGCCAGCTCACCACCTACAGGGACCAATACGCAGTATTTT.

This clone has just a few counts. The chain links TRBV18 to TRBJ2-7; 7 bases are a match to TRBD1. Per germline, CDR1 KGHSH and CDR2 LQKENI. There are 14 residues in the CDR3. Losses at the gene ends were 4 bases for V and 4 bases for J; bases not matched to a gene: 7. CDR3 bases: TGTGCCAGCTCACGGGACAGAGGGGAATACGAGCAGTACTTC. Residues: CASSRDRGEYEQYF.

Details on this clone: An end of the junction differs from the germline gene, which may be a read error. The gene calls are TRBV7-3 and TRBJ2-2; D perhaps matches TRBD1 (6 bases). The CDR3 is made up of 14 amino acids. Germline V gene lookup returns CDR1 SGHTA and CDR2 FQGTGA. The CDR3 spells CARSSQGLTGALFF. The CDR3 bases are TGTGCCCGCAGCTCCCAGGGGCTCACCGGGGCGCTGTTTTTT.

This clone was picked up one time. The chain carries TRBV30 and TRBJ1-1; D remains unclear. The CDR3 is 13 residues long. V gave up 0 bases and J gave up 3 bases, with 8 bases separating them. Germline V CDR1 and CDR2: GTSNPN, SVGIG (reference sequence). The CDR3 coding sequence is TGTGCCTGGAGTGTACAGCACCACACTGAAGCTTTCTTT. Its protein is CAWSVQHHTEAFF.

This clone showed up just a few times. At one of its ends the junction is not consistent with the germline gene, which may arise from a read error. The rearrangement links TRBV4-3 to TRBJ2-1; D remains ambiguous. Germline loops: CDR1 LGHNA, CDR2 YSLEER. CDR3 length: 17 residues. The CDR3 nucleotides read TGCGCCAGGAGCCAAGCTATGATGGTAATCATCTACAATGAGCAGTTCTTC. Its translation: CARSQAMMVIIYNEQFF.

The chain combines TRBV27 with TRBJ2-5, with TRBD1 identical over 10 bases. Germline V gene data show CDR1 as MNHEY and CDR2 as SMNVEV (reference sequence). The CDR3 covers 19 residues. J gave up 2 bases and V 0 bases, and 12 bases lay outside the gene matches. CDR3 sequence: CASSLSSPGQGTRQETQYF. DNA of the CDR3: TGTGCCAGCAGTTTATCGTCCCCGGGACAGGGGACGCGTCAAGAGACCCAGTACTTC.

This clone was observed a few times. The chain combines TRBV7-2 with TRBJ2-5, with D maybe TRBD1 (5 bases). Germline lookup yields CDR1 SGHTA and CDR2 FQGNSA. This CDR3 spans 15 amino acids. The V end lost 1 base, the J end lost 2 bases, and 11 bases lay between the germline ends. The CDR3 DNA reads TGTGCCAGCAGCTTAGACAGGAGAGTACAAGAGACCCAGTACTTC. This codes for CASSLDRRVQETQYF. Supplemented by reference TRBV7-2 and TRBJ2-5, the full variable domain reads GAGVSQSPSNKVTEKGKDVELRCDPISGHTALYWYRQSLGQGLEFLIYFQGNSAPDKSGLPSDRFSAERTGGSVSTLTIQRTQQEDSAVYLCASSLDRRVQETQYFGPGTRLLVL.

Of note for this clone: One end of the junction fails to match germline, which may point to a read error. This chain uses TRBV27 with TRBJ1-2, with D maybe TRBD1 (6 bases). CDR3 length: 13 residues. Germline CDR1 MNHEY, CDR2 SMNVEV (reference sequence). This CDR3 is CASSPDTGSGYSF. The CDR3 DNA follows: TGTGCCAGCAGCCCCGATACAGGGTCTGGCTACTCCTTC.

The J gene is TRBJ1-1, the V gene TRBV7-2; 7 nucleotides line up with TRBD1. Trimming removed 3 bases from V and 1 base from J; junction bases left unmatched: 2. This CDR3 is built from 14 residues. The germline V gene encodes CDR1 SGHTA and CDR2 FQGNSA. CDR3 DNA: TGTGCCAGCAGCTTGCAGGGGGAGAACACTGAAGCTTTCTTT. Encoded protein: CASSLQGENTEAFF.

The rearrangement joins TRBV6-1 to TRBJ2-6; a weak D match, TRBD1 (6 bases). V was trimmed by 6 bases and J by 0 bases, leaving 9 bases between them. The CDR3 is 15 amino acids. Germline V gene lookup returns CDR1 MNHNS and CDR2 SASEGT. The CDR3, as DNA: TGTGCCAGCAGCGTACAGGGCTCTGGGGCCAACGTCCTGACTTTC. The encoded protein is CASSVQGSGANVLTF.

The chain couples TRBV6-5 to TRBJ1-4, with D possibly being TRBD1 (5 bases). The CDR3 has 15 amino acids. Germline V CDR1 and CDR2: MNHEY, SVGAGI. V lost 2 bases and J lost 4, with 11 bases in between. The CDR3 DNA follows: TGTGCCAGCAGTTACAGTGACAGCCTTAATGAAAAACTGTTTTTT. Protein sequence: CASSYSDSLNEKLFF.

The rearrangement joins TRBV10-2 to TRBJ2-2; possibly TRBD2 for D (5 bases). Germline CDR1 reads WSHSY; CDR2 reads SAAADI. Trimming cost V 6 bases and J 1 base, with 18 bases left between them. There are 17 residues in the CDR3. DNA of the CDR3: TGCGCCAGCAGATTATACCATGGAGGAGTGAACACCGGGGAGCTGTTTTTT. As protein: CASRLYHGGVNTGELFF.

This clone was found once. The chain couples TRBV19 to TRBJ2-7; 8 bases are a match to TRBD1. The germline gives CDR1 LNHDA, CDR2 SQIVND (reference sequence). V trimming: 7 bases; J trimming: 4 bases; junction bases outside the gene matches: 12. This CDR3 is 15 amino acids long. Written as DNA, the CDR3 is TGTGCCAGTAAGGGACAGGTCGGAGGGTCGTACGAGCAGTACTTC. Amino acids: CASKGQVGGSYEQYF.

This clone was seen only once. V is TRBV18 and J is TRBJ1-1; possibly TRBD1 for D (5 bases). V was shortened by 4 bases and J by 0 bases, with 15 bases between the two germline ends. Per the germline V gene, CDR1 is KGHSH and CDR2 is LQKENI. The CDR3 has 16 amino acids. CDR3 amino acids: CASSRDSGPMNTEAFF. DNA for the CDR3: TGTGCCAGCTCACGAGACAGTGGGCCGATGAACACTGAAGCTTTCTTT.

This rearrangement joins TRBV9 to TRBJ2-5; D is ambiguous. CDR1 SGDLS and CDR2 YYNGEE come from the germline V gene. The length of the CDR3 is 14 residues. The ends were cut back, 0 bases at V and 5 bases at J, with 11 bases in the middle. The CDR3 DNA follows: TGTGCCAGCAGCGTAGGCGGCTCAGTGGAGACCCAGTACTTC. Protein product: CASSVGGSVETQYF.

V and J are TRBV2 and TRBJ2-2; TRBD1 matches at 10 bases. CDR3 length: 17 residues. Per germline, CDR1 SNHLY and CDR2 FYNNEI. With V trimmed by 2 bases and J by 5 bases, 8 bases remained unmatched. The CDR3: CASSERQGARGTGELFF. CDR3 in DNA: TGTGCCAGCAGTGAAAGACAGGGGGCTCGGGGAACCGGGGAGCTGTTTTTT.

The chain combines TRBV7-8 with TRBJ1-5; possible D gene TRBD1, 5 bases. The V gene lost 2 bases and the J gene lost 1 base, with 12 bases spanning the gap. Germline CDR1 and CDR2: SGHVS and FQNEAQ. This CDR3 region has 16 residues. CDR3 nucleotide sequence: TGTGCCAGCAGCTTATTCGTGGACATCAGCAATCAGCCCCAGCATTTT. Residues: CASSLFVDISNQPQHF.

The genes are TRBV7-2 and TRBJ1-1; tentative D call: TRBD1 (6 bases). Trimming left V 5 bases short and J 8 bases short, with 15 bases between. Germline V gene data show CDR1 as SGHTA and CDR2 as FQGNSA. There are 13 residues in the CDR3. The CDR3 loop is CASSPDRSLEAFF. The CDR3 region has the DNA TGTGCCAGCAGCCCGGACAGATCCTTAGAAGCTTTCTTT.

This clone turned up a few times. This chain links TRBV9 with TRBJ1-3; possible D gene TRBD1, 5 bases. The CDR3 is 16 residues long. Germline V lookup: CDR1 SGDLS, CDR2 YYNGEE. V was trimmed by 1 base and J by 4 bases, leaving 15 bases between them. CDR3 amino acids: CASSVLRQGGGNTIYF. The CDR3 DNA reads as TGTGCCAGCAGCGTACTGAGGCAGGGTGGAGGAAACACCATATATTTT.

The rearrangement links TRBV27 to TRBJ2-2, with D unresolved. With 0 bases removed from V and 7 bases from J, the gap between germline ends came to 6 bases. Germline V gene sequence: CDR1 MNHEY, CDR2 SMNVEV (reference sequence). The CDR3 has 13 amino acids. This chain's CDR3 is CASSLSSVGELFF. CDR3 nucleotides: TGTGCCAGCAGTTTATCGTCGGTCGGGGAGCTGTTTTTT.

This clone came up a few times. J is TRBJ1-2 and V is TRBV7-9; TRBD1 aligns across 11 bases. Germline-derived CDR1 and CDR2 are SEHNR and FQNEAQ (reference sequence). The CDR3 spans 16 residues. V was pared by 3 bases and J by 8 bases, with 11 bases of the junction left unmatched. In DNA form, the CDR3 reads TGTGCCAGCAGCTTGGCAGGGACAGGGGGGAGCAACGGCTACACCTTC. Translation: CASSLAGTGGSNGYTF. The entire variable domain, with the rest obtained from reference TRBV7-9 and TRBJ1-2, is as follows: DTGVSQNPRHKITKRGQNVTFRCDPISEHNRLYWYRQTLGQGPEFLTYFQNEAQLEKSRLLSDRFSAERPKGSFSTLEIQRTEQGDSAMYLCASSLAGTGGSNGYTFGSGTRLTVV.

Here the CDR3 reads CASGQRWTGDNVSSYNSPLHF. CDR3 DNA sequence: TGTGCTAGTGGTCAGAGATGGACAGGCGACAATGTAAGCTCCTATAATTCACCCCTCCACTTT. The rearrangement joins TRBV12-5 to TRBJ1-6; the match to TRBD1 covers 7 bases. V shed 5 bases and J 0 bases; nucleotides not matched to a gene: 19. Per the germline V gene, CDR1 is LGHNT and CDR2 is FRNRAP. This CDR3 region has 21 residues. Based on the CDR3 plus reference TRBV12-5 and TRBJ1-6, the full variable domain is DARVTQTPRHKVTEMGQEVTMRCQPILGHNTVFWYRQTMMQGLELLAYFRNRAPLDDSGMPKDRFSAEMPDATLATLKIQPSEPRDSAVYFCASGQRWTGDNVSSYNSPLHFGNGTRLTVT.

The chain couples TRBV9 to TRBJ1-1; 10 bases fit TRBD1. V shed 0 bases, J shed 9 bases, and the junction held 8 bases outside the gene matches. There are 15 residues in the CDR3. Germline V lookup: CDR1 SGDLS, CDR2 YYNGEE. CDR3 in DNA: TGTGCCAGCAGCGTAGGGGGGGACAGGGGAGGTCAAGCTTTCTTT. This codes for CASSVGGDRGGQAFF.

The V gene is TRBV27, the J gene TRBJ1-1; the D is unclear. Germline CDR1 MNHEY, CDR2 SMNVEV (reference sequence). The CDR3 length is 13 residues. V gave up 5 bases and J gave up 5 bases, with 12 bases separating them. CDR3 region: CASSLTEKTEAFF. The DNA of the CDR3 is TGTGCCAGCAGTCTTACGGAGAAAACTGAAGCTTTCTTT.

The rearrangement links TRBV27 to TRBJ2-7, with TRBD1 matching over 8 bases. The CDR3 contains 14 residues. The J segment lost 2 bases and the V segment lost 4 bases, leaving 4 bases of the junction unmatched. Germline CDR1 and CDR2: MNHEY and SMNVEV (reference sequence). The CDR3 region is CASSYRGQAYEQYF. CDR3 bases: TGTGCCAGCAGTTATAGGGGACAGGCCTACGAGCAGTACTTC.

On this clone itself: Other DNA sequences of this sample code for an identical CDR3. This rearrangement joins TRBV5-4 to TRBJ1-1, with TRBD1 matching 7 bases. The CDR3 has 13 amino acids. The V gene end was trimmed by 4 bases and the J gene end by 4 bases; junction bases not matched to a gene: 4. CDR1 and CDR2 from the germline V gene are SGHNT and YYREEE (reference sequence). CDR3 amino acids: CASSAGQITEAFF. The CDR3 DNA sequence: TGTGCCAGCAGCGCGGGACAGATCACTGAAGCTTTCTTT.

The rearrangement links TRBV6-1 to TRBJ2-5; tentative D call: TRBD1 (6 bases). The CDR3 length is 14 residues. V shed 1 base and J shed 5 bases, with 11 bases lying between them. CDR1 is MNHNS, CDR2 SASEGT, per germline. The CDR3 DNA follows: TGTGCCAGCAGTGAAGGGGGGACAACGGAGACCCAGTACTTC. Its translation is CASSEGGTTETQYF.

The rearrangement uses TRBV28 and TRBJ1-3, with unresolved D. V dropped 5 bases and J dropped 3 bases, with 11 bases sitting between them. The CDR3 contains 14 residues. Germline values: CDR1 MDHEN, CDR2 SYDVKM. The CDR3 nucleotides read TGTGCCAGCAGTACCGGTGGAGGTGGAAACACCATATATTTT. Protein product: CASSTGGGGNTIYF.